Listed below are T cell receptor beta chains from one sample, sequenced in a study of blood T cell repertoires in COVID-19. Some clones are missing from TCRdb's copy, which holds only in-frame ones; the method was immunoSEQ multiplex PCR. The sample lists about 20,000 clones, approximately 90% occurring once. Sample: peripheral blood. These receptors were collected from a woman aged 60-70 years with active COVID-19. Each CDR3 is given with its conserved first and last residue. Each record gives: clone size, D gene, V gene, J gene, CDR3 protein, CDR3 DNA. A D gene is named only where the DNA matches it firmly. Expanded clones are given a class, and other clones once, few, many or no size at all.

.	.	TRBV9	TRBJ1-1	CASSVVLGANTEAFF	TGTGCCAGCAGCGTAGTATTAGGGGCGAACACTGAAGCTTTCTTT
once	.	TRBV12-3/TRBV12-4	TRBJ2-2	CASSFGGSGELFF	TGTGCCAGCAGCTTCGGGGGTTCCGGGGAGCTGTTTTTT
.	TRBD1	TRBV28	TRBJ2-7	CASSLLGQVYEQYF	TGTGCCAGCAGTTTATTGGGACAGGTCTACGAGCAGTACTTC
.	.	TRBV11-2	TRBJ2-7	CASSLLQGPAYEQYF	TGTGCCAGCAGCTTACTCCAGGGGCCCGCCTACGAGCAGTACTTC
.	.	TRBV7-9	TRBJ1-2	CASSRPGNNYGYTF	TGTGCCAGCAGCCGGCCGGGAAACAACTATGGCTACACCTTC
.	TRBD1	TRBV25-1	TRBJ1-2	CASSRTGYGYTF	TGTGCCAGCAGCCGGACAGGCTATGGCTACACCTTC
.	.	TRBV12-3/TRBV12-4	TRBJ1-1	CASSRRTEAFF	TGTGCCAGCAGTCGTCGCACTGAAGCTTTCTTT
once	TRBD1	TRBV7-2	TRBJ1-6	CASSRTGGNSPLHF	TGTGCCAGCAGTCGAACAGGGGGGAATTCACCCCTCCACTTT
.	.	TRBV27	TRBJ1-6	CASSSAEGGRNSPLHF	TGTGCCAGCAGTTCGGCGGAGGGGGGGCGAAATTCACCCCTCCACTTT
.	TRBD1	TRBV19	TRBJ1-4	CASRTGTAGEKLFF	TGTGCCAGTAGAACCGGGACAGCAGGTGAAAAACTGTTTTTT
.	TRBD2	TRBV19	TRBJ2-5	CASSTSAGRGDIQTQYF	TGTGCCAGTAGTACCTCCGCTGGGCGGGGGGACATACAGACCCAGTACTTC
.	.	TRBV5-5	TRBJ1-4	CAASTGINEKLFF	TGTGCCGCTTCGACAGGCATTAATGAAAAACTGTTTTTT
.	.	TRBV5-1	TRBJ1-6	CASSLASGSNSPLHF	TGCGCCAGCAGCTTGGCGTCGGGATCTAATTCACCCCTCCACTTT
.	.	TRBV7-2	TRBJ1-1	CASSSDSNTEAFF	TGTGCCAGCAGCTCGGACAGCAACACTGAAGCTTTCTTT
.	TRBD1	TRBV4-2	TRBJ1-6	CASSRDRGSYNSPLHF	TGTGCCAGCAGCCGGGACAGGGGGTCATATAATTCACCCCTCCACTTT
few	.	TRBV19	TRBJ1-6	CASSTNEGYNSPLHF	TGTGCCAGTAGTACCAATGAGGGCTATAATTCACCCCTCCACTTT
once	.	TRBV2	TRBJ2-3	CASSVESTDTQYF	TGTGCCAGCTCAGTGGAGTCCACAGATACGCAGTATTTT
.	.	TRBV10-3	TRBJ2-3	CAIGVGGTSTDTQYF	TGTGCCATCGGGGTTGGGGGGACTAGCACAGATACGCAGTATTTT
.	TRBD1	TRBV15	TRBJ1-2	CATTRDRGYGYTF	TGTGCCACCACCCGGGACAGGGGCTATGGCTACACCTTC
.	.	TRBV5-5	TRBJ2-7	CASSLVVPFISEQYF	TGTGCCAGCAGCTTGGTCGTTCCTTTTATTAGCGAGCAGTACTTC
.	TRBD1	TRBV29-1	TRBJ2-1	CSVVWTGSYNEQFF	TGCAGCGTTGTATGGACAGGGTCCTACAATGAGCAGTTCTTC
.	TRBD2	TRBV9	TRBJ2-3	CASSPSQAGGLTDTQYF	TGTGCCAGCAGCCCTTCTCAGGCGGGGGGGTTGACAGATACGCAGTATTTT
.	TRBD2	TRBV5-6	TRBJ2-5	CASSLGLAGPRTQYF	TGTGCCAGCAGCTTGGGACTAGCGGGGCCCCGGACCCAGTACTTC
.	TRBD1	TRBV6-4	TRBJ1-2	CASSVPGTGNSYGYTF	TGTGCCAGCAGTGTTCCCGGGACAGGCAATTCTTATGGCTACACCTTC
once	.	TRBV12-5	TRBJ1-4	CASGLGLDRTREKLFF	TGTGCTAGTGGTTTGGGACTTGACAGGACGAGGGAAAAACTGTTTTTT
.	TRBD1	TRBV5-1	TRBJ2-1	CASSASGTGGRNEQFF	TGCGCCAGCAGCGCATCCGGGACAGGGGGGAGGAATGAGCAGTTCTTC
.	TRBD1	TRBV7-6	TRBJ2-5	CASSPVDRGFPETQYF	TGTGCCAGCAGCCCAGTGGACAGGGGATTCCCAGAGACCCAGTACTTC
.	.	TRBV19	TRBJ1-5	CASGRDLENQPQHF	TGTGCCAGTGGCCGGGACTTGGAGAATCAGCCCCAGCATTTT
.	.	TRBV3-1/TRBV3-2	TRBJ1-5	CASSQTGGSQPQHF	TGTGCCAGCAGCCAAACGGGGGGGTCTCAGCCCCAGCATTTT
.	.	TRBV5-8	TRBJ1-5	CAASGGGQQPQHF	TGTGCCGCCAGCGGCGGGGGGCAACAGCCCCAGCATTTT
.	.	TRBV20-1	TRBJ1-2	CSASPEGNSENYGYTF	TGCAGTGCTAGTCCTGAGGGCAACAGTGAGAACTATGGCTACACCTTC
.	TRBD1	TRBV18	TRBJ1-2	CASSRDRNYYGYTF	TGTGCCAGCTCACGGGACAGGAACTACTATGGCTACACCTTC
.	.	TRBV5-4	TRBJ1-3	CASSPTTGSGNTIYF	TGTGCCAGCAGCCCTACGACAGGATCTGGAAACACCATATATTTT
.	TRBD1	TRBV24-1	TRBJ2-1	CATSDSGTGRVNEQFF	TGTGCCACCAGTGATTCCGGGACAGGGAGGGTTAATGAGCAGTTCTTC
.	TRBD1	TRBV6-5	TRBJ1-1	CASRVQGGTEAFF	TGTGCCAGCAGGGTACAGGGGGGCACTGAAGCTTTCTTT
.	.	TRBV2	TRBJ1-2	CASSESRQNYGYTF	TGTGCCAGCAGTGAAAGTAGACAAAACTATGGCTACACCTTC
.	.	TRBV19	TRBJ1-5	CASSIGGTGFNQPQHF	TGTGCCAGTAGTATAGGAGGAACAGGTTTCAATCAGCCCCAGCATTTT
.	.	TRBV25-1	TRBJ2-4	CASSEWKLGENIQYF	TGTGCCAGCAGTGAGTGGAAGCTAGGGGAAAACATTCAGTACTTC
.	TRBD1	TRBV18	TRBJ2-7	CASGGGTGVYEQYF	TGTGCCAGCGGGGGCGGGACAGGTGTGTACGAGCAGTACTTC
medium-sized	.	TRBV10-3	TRBJ1-5	CAIGQPNQPQHF	TGTGCCATCGGACAGCCTAATCAGCCCCAGCATTTT
.	TRBD2	TRBV12-3/TRBV12-4	TRBJ2-3	CASSPGTSTNF	TGTGCCAGCAGCCCCGGGACTAGCACAAATTTT
.	TRBD2	TRBV6-5	TRBJ2-1	CASSRTGTSDPEQFF	TGTGCCAGCAGCCGTACCGGGACTAGTGATCCTGAGCAGTTCTTC
.	.	TRBV7-3	TRBJ2-5	CASSTRQGGPETQYF	TGTGCCAGCAGCACCCGACAGGGAGGCCCAGAGACCCAGTACTTC
.	TRBD2	TRBV29-1	TRBJ2-5	CSARGRASGDQETQYF	TGCAGCGCCAGGGGTAGGGCTAGCGGGGACCAAGAGACCCAGTACTTC
.	.	TRBV3-1/TRBV3-2	TRBJ1-1	CASSRLAGSTEAFF	TGTGCCAGCAGCCGACTGGCGGGGAGCACTGAAGCTTTCTTT
few	TRBD1	TRBV6-4	TRBJ1-1	CASSTTGNAEAFF	TGTGCCAGCAGCACGACAGGGAACGCTGAAGCTTTCTTT
.	.	TRBV18	TRBJ2-3	CASSPPAVYTQYF	TGTGCCAGCTCACCACCGGCAGTGTATACGCAGTATTTT
once	.	TRBV29-1	TRBJ2-3	CSVETGSGTDTQYF	TGCAGCGTTGAAACGGGGTCGGGCACAGATACGCAGTATTTT
.	.	TRBV2	TRBJ1-4	CASTGGTDGRNEKLFF	TGTGCCAGCACGGGGGGGACGGACGGACGAAATGAAAAACTGTTTTTT
.	.	TRBV7-9	TRBJ2-7	CASSVGHYEQYF	TGTGCCAGCAGTGTTGGGCACTACGAGCAGTACTTC
.	TRBD2	TRBV14	TRBJ2-1	CASSPRLAGAGEQFF	TGTGCCAGCAGCCCTCGACTAGCGGGGGCGGGAGAGCAGTTCTTC
.	TRBD2	TRBV30	TRBJ2-3	CACPRRGGPDTQYF	TGTGCCTGCCCGAGACGGGGGGGACCAGATACGCAGTATTTT
.	.	TRBV5-6	TRBJ2-7	CASSLAGSYEQYF	TGTGCCAGCAGCTTGGCGGGGTCCTACGAGCAGTACTTC
.	TRBD1	TRBV6-5	TRBJ2-5	CASRGTGLIETQYF	TGTGCCAGCAGGGGGACAGGGCTAATAGAGACCCAGTACTTC
.	.	TRBV5-1	TRBJ1-1	CASSLAGSLMGRNTEAFF	TGCGCCAGCAGCTTGGCAGGGTCGTTGATGGGAAGGAACACTGAAGCTTTCTTT
.	.	TRBV18	TRBJ1-1	CASSPGLNTEAFF	TGTGCCAGCTCACCTGGCCTGAACACTGAAGCTTTCTTT
.	.	TRBV10-3	TRBJ2-1	CAISESGGSSYNEQFF	TGTGCCATCAGTGAGTCAGGGGGTAGCTCCTACAATGAGCAGTTCTTC
.	.	TRBV19	TRBJ1-3	CASSWGPGNTIYF	TGTGCCAGTTCCTGGGGGCCTGGAAACACCATATATTTT
.	.	TRBV7-2	TRBJ2-5	CASSFDNLSIGTQYF	TGTGCCAGCAGCTTCGATAACTTGTCAATTGGGACCCAGTACTTC